This T cell receptor beta chain emerged from a study of blood T cell repertoires in COVID-19. The wider study: Specimens from acute and convalescent COVID-19 originated in the United States, Italy and Spain. Sources were T cells, B-cell-depleted T cells, or PBMCs; the material itself was cDNA or gDNA.

In the authors' workflow: The assay estimated nucleated cells by amplifying reference gene primers. Here immunoSEQ multiplex PCR was the method, and the copy in TCRdb shows in-frame clones only, minus some. V, J and clone size were drawn from that table, and D and trimming were deduced from the DNA. The sample includes 100,000 to 110,000 clones, roughly 84% of them seen just once. Germline CDR1 MGHDK, CDR2 SYGVNS. This CDR3 has 14 amino acids. V was clipped by 3 bases and J by 5 bases, with 11 bases between them. The source material was peripheral blood. This TCR derives from a human donor in a cohort sampled during active COVID-19. The chain carries TRBV25-1 and TRBJ2-1; maybe TRBD2 (6 bases). DNA for the CDR3: TGTGCCAGCAGTGATACTAGCCGTGACAATGAGCAGTTCTTC. Its protein product is CASSDTSRDNEQFF.